The source of this T cell receptor beta chain is a study of blood T cell repertoires in COVID-19. Study-level information: From T cells, B-cell-depleted T cells, or PBMCs came the material, which was cDNA or gDNA.

CDR1 and CDR2 (germline): SEHNR, FQNEAQ (reference sequence). Trimming took 5 bases from V and 6 from J; bases not matched to a gene: 12. CDR3 length: 15 residues. Cohort assignment relied on participant-reported clinical history. Someone with COVID-19 had been met by exposed participants within 2 weeks before study entry. As handled by the study authors: It was from reference gene primer amplification that nucleated cell counts were estimated. The table came from immunoSEQ multiplex PCR; TCRdb's copy has only in-frame clones and leaves some out. That table gives V, J and clone size, and the DNA gave D and trimming. The repertoire holds some 180,000 clones, over 80% seen once, with under 4% in the top ten. This clone showed up just a few times.

The sequencing input was PBMCs or T cells enriched from blood (not recorded which). The rearrangement uses TRBV7-9 and TRBJ1-2, with 7 bases identical to TRBD1. The sequence came from a woman in her 30s who had been exposed to COVID-19. CDR3 region: CASSRTTGEQDGYTF. As DNA, the CDR3 is TGTGCCAGCAGCCGGACCACAGGGGAGCAAGATGGCTACACCTTC.